The source of this TCR beta chain is a study of cytomegalovirus exposure and HLA in healthy donors. As for this clone: Its antigen remains unknown.

CDR3 length: 14 amino acids. Germline CDR1 and CDR2: SEHNR and FQNEAQ (reference sequence). The germline V and J ends were trimmed by 5 bases and 4 bases, with 14 bases remaining between them. Broader study findings: It was reported that the classifier diagnosed cytomegalovirus status with high specificity and sensitivity in both the original and validation cohorts. In an earlier analysis, most TCR beta V segments were productive about 90% or about 30% of the time. A few CMV-associated chains proved CMV antigen-specific in vitro.

13 Jbeta primers and 60 Vbeta primers were used for the PCR. Repertoires were generated with immunoSEQ multiplex PCR, while TCRdb's copy carries only in-frame clones and drops some. There are some 120,000 clones in the sample; approximately 80% occur only once, and around 0.24% lies in the top ten. The sequenced sample was PBMCs. The chain uses TRBV7-9 and TRBJ2-5; perhaps TRBD2 as D (6 bases). This sequence originates from a man aged 50-59 years in good health and CMV-seronegative. The CDR3: CASSPPPGVETQYF. In nucleotides, the CDR3 is TGTGCCAGCAGCCCACCGCCGGGGGTAGAGACCCAGTACTTC.